The 27 T cell receptor beta chains in this list originate from one sample, sequenced in a study of T cells after yellow fever vaccination. MiXCR was run by TCRdb on the 5' RACE reads, yielding one entry per CDR3 protein. The table lists around 310,000 distinct CDR3 sequences, 3.5% to 4.5% of them singletons. The source material was PBMCs, sampled 15 days after the yellow fever booster vaccination. The source of these receptors is a man aged 18 to 29 who received the YFV17D yellow fever vaccine.

The table lists this clonotype with many counts. This sequence joins TRBV12-3 or TRBV12-4 and TRBJ1-5; D possibly corresponds to TRBD1 (5 bases). The CDR3 loop spans 14 amino acids. V was clipped by 6 bases and J by 5 bases, with 14 bases between them. The CDR3 DNA reads as TGTGCCAGCAGGAGGGGACGAGGAGATCAGCCCCAGCATTTT. This codes for CASRRGRGDQPQHF.

This clonotype came up a few times. The rearrangement links TRBV7-2 to TRBJ1-5; no firm D call. Germline V gives CDR1 SGHTA, CDR2 FQGNSA. This CDR3 is 13 amino acids long. V lost 2 bases to trimming and J lost 7 bases, with 9 bases between them. The CDR3 region is CASSLSIRQPQHF. The CDR3 DNA sequence: TGTGCCAGCAGCTTAAGCATACGGCAGCCCCAGCATTTT.

CDR3 sequence (DNA): TGTGCCAGCAGCCAAGATCAGCAGGTCGACTATGGCTACACCTTC. It yields the protein CASSQDQQVDYGYTF. This sequence joins TRBV3-1 and TRBJ1-2; unclear D gene. This CDR3 region has 15 residues. CDR1 and CDR2 (germline): LGHDT, YNNKEL (reference sequence). Trimming took off 0 bases at V and 3 bases at J, with 11 bases between the two ends.

This clonotype has just a few counts. V is TRBV5-1 and J is TRBJ2-5, with TRBD2 as a possible D gene (7 bases). The V gene lost 0 bases and the J gene lost 5 bases, with 17 bases spanning the gap. The germline CDR1 and CDR2 sequences are SGHRS and YFSETQ. The length of the CDR3 is 16 residues. CDR3 in DNA: TGCGCCAGCAGCTTGGACCTCGGCGGGGGCAGGGAGACCCAGTACTTC. Amino acids: CASSLDLGGGRETQYF.

Details on this clonotype: This may be a read error: a much more frequent sequence differs by one nucleotide. The V and J genes are TRBV9 and TRBJ2-5; D is ambiguous. CDR1 is SGDLS and CDR2 is YYNGEE in the germline V gene. The CDR3 has 15 amino acids. Deletions cut 4 bases from V and 5 bases from J, with 18 bases between. CDR3 protein: CASSHNPPWRETQYF. For the CDR3, the DNA is TGTGCCAGCAGCCACAACCCCCCGTGGCGGGAGACCCAGTACTTC.

This clonotype was recorded many times. The chain uses TRBV6-5 and TRBJ2-5, with D tentatively TRBD1 or TRBD2 (6 bases each). CDR1 is MNHEY, CDR2 SVGAGI, per germline. CDR3 length: 14 amino acids. The germline V and J ends were trimmed by 5 bases and 4 bases, with 14 bases remaining between them. CDR3 nucleotide sequence: TGTGCCAGCAGTGCCTCCGGGGGCTTAGAGACCCAGTACTTC. This sequence encodes CASSASGGLETQYF.

There are many counts of this clonotype. V is TRBV12-3 or TRBV12-4 and J is TRBJ1-2, with D hard to call. The CDR3 extends over 13 amino acids. V was trimmed by 3 bases and J by 7 bases, leaving 12 bases between them. CDR3 protein: CASSLEGRGGYTF. CDR3 nucleotide sequence: TGTGCCAGCAGTTTGGAGGGCCGGGGTGGCTACACCTTC.

This clonotype was counted a few times. The V and J genes are TRBV20-1 and TRBJ2-1; maybe TRBD2 (6 bases). The CDR3 has 13 amino acids. CDR1 and CDR2 from the germline V gene are DFQATT and SNEGSKA (reference sequence). The V gene lost 6 bases and the J gene lost 8 bases, with 17 bases spanning the gap. In nucleotides, the CDR3 is TGCAGTGCCCGGGGGAGCAGTCGCGATGAGCAGTTCTTC. Its translation is CSARGSSRDEQFF.

This sequence joins TRBV4-3 and TRBJ2-3; tentatively, D is TRBD1 (6 bases). V lost 3 bases and J lost 6, with 13 bases in between. Germline lookup yields CDR1 LGHNA and CDR2 YSLEER. The CDR3 loop spans 14 amino acids. CDR3 sequence reads: CASSQRQVGDTQYF. For the CDR3, the DNA is TGCGCCAGCAGCCAGCGACAGGTGGGGGATACGCAGTATTTT.

This clonotype was found many times. The V call is TRBV5-1, the J call TRBJ1-1, with TRBD1 as a possible D gene (6 bases). V lost 4 bases and J 2 bases, leaving 12 bases between the germline ends. The CDR3 contains 14 residues. In germline, CDR1 is SGHRS, CDR2 YFSETQ. This chain's CDR3 is CASSPRTDNTEAFF. The CDR3 bases are TGCGCCAGCAGCCCTCGGACAGACAACACTGAAGCTTTCTTT.

The sample holds many counts of this clonotype. The V call is TRBV20-1, the J call TRBJ2-1, with 11 nucleotides matching TRBD2. The V and J ends lost 6 bases and 8 bases, in that order; junction bases with no gene match: 6. The germline V gene has CDR1 DFQATT and CDR2 SNEGSKA (reference sequence). CDR3 length: 13 amino acids. CDR3 nucleotide sequence: TGCAGTGCGGTTAGCGGGGGGGTAGATGAGCAGTTCTTC. Encoded protein: CSAVSGGVDEQFF.

This clonotype occurred many times. The V gene is TRBV12-3 or TRBV12-4, the J gene TRBJ2-4; 13 bases agree with TRBD2. With 2 bases clipped from V and 0 bases from J, the junction kept 19 bases outside the gene matches. CDR3 length: 23 residues. This CDR3 is CASSLLFRHGLAGAPLAKNIQYF. In DNA form, the CDR3 reads TGTGCCAGCAGTTTACTTTTTCGTCACGGACTAGCGGGGGCACCCCTAGCCAAAAACATTCAGTACTTC.

The rearrangement joins TRBV5-1 to TRBJ2-5; 7 bases align to TRBD2. Germline trimming cut 2 bases from V and 5 bases from J; bases unmatched to any gene: 3. The CDR3 consists of 13 residues. Germline CDR1 and CDR2: SGHRS and YFSETQ. The CDR3 DNA reads as TGCGCCAGCAGCTTCTACGGGAGGGAGACCCAGTACTTC. It translates to CASSFYGRETQYF.

J is TRBJ2-3 and V is TRBV4-3, with a tentative D call TRBD1 (5 bases). The CDR3 has 15 residues. V dropped 2 bases and J dropped 4 bases, with 13 bases sitting between them. Germline V lookup: CDR1 LGHNA, CDR2 YSLEER. The chain's CDR3 is CASSQTSGRADTQYF. Written as DNA, the CDR3 is TGCGCCAGCAGCCAAACGTCAGGGCGTGCAGATACGCAGTATTTT.

This clonotype has a count of ten or more. This chain links TRBV20-1 with TRBJ2-1; 7 bases agree with TRBD2. Looked up from germline, CDR1 is DFQATT and CDR2 is SNEGSKA (reference sequence). V was pared by 2 bases and J by 8 bases, with 9 bases of the junction left unmatched. The CDR3 consists of 14 residues. CDR3 DNA: TGCAGTGCTAGACCCCCCGGGGGGATCCATGAGCAGTTCTTC. Protein product: CSARPPGGIHEQFF.

This clonotype showed up many times. J is TRBJ1-5 and V is TRBV6-4; D possibly corresponds to TRBD1 (5 bases). The V end was cut by 5 bases, the J end by 0 bases, with 17 bases between. This CDR3 has 17 amino acids. Germline loops: CDR1 MRHNA, CDR2 SNTAGT. DNA for the CDR3: TGTGCCAGCAGTACCGGGACGGCCCATTATAGCAATCAGCCCCAGCATTTT. As protein: CASSTGTAHYSNQPQHF.

This clonotype has more than one count but fewer than ten. CDR3 in amino acids: CASSERTGPSYEQYF. CDR3 coding DNA: TGCGCCAGCAGTGAAAGGACAGGGCCCTCCTACGAGCAGTACTTC. The chain combines TRBV10-1 with TRBJ2-7; TRBD1 matches 8 bases. Germline assignment: CDR1 WNHNN and CDR2 SYGVQD (reference sequence). Trimming cost V 3 bases and J 0 bases; bases outside gene matches: 4. CDR3 length: 15 residues.

V is TRBV24-1 and J is TRBJ1-1; D is undetermined. Trimming cost V 11 bases and J 1 base, with 19 bases left between them. Looked up from germline, CDR1 is KGHDR and CDR2 is SFDVKD. The CDR3 runs to 15 residues. CDR3 region: CARKSVNTANTEAFF. Written as DNA, the CDR3 is TGTGCCAGGAAATCCGTAAACACAGCGAACACTGAAGCTTTCTTT.

This clonotype has a count of ten or more. The chain uses TRBV7-9 and TRBJ2-7; 7 bases map to TRBD1. Germline CDR1 and CDR2: SEHNR and FQNEAQ (reference sequence). V trimming: 5 bases; J trimming: 7 bases; junction bases outside the gene matches: 14. The CDR3 length is 15 residues. CDR3 sequence (DNA): TGTGCCAGCAGCAGAGCCGGGACAGCCTCCCATGAGCAGTACTTC. Encoded protein: CASSRAGTASHEQYF.

This clonotype was seen a handful of times. The genes are TRBV18 and TRBJ2-3, with 12 bases identical to TRBD2. J gave up 2 bases and V 3 bases, and 6 bases lay outside the gene matches. This CDR3 comprises 17 residues. CDR1 and CDR2 (germline): KGHSH, LQKENI. CDR3 nucleotides: TGTGCCAGCTCACCCAAACTAGCGGGGGGATCCACAGATACGCAGTATTTT. Translation gives CASSPKLAGGSTDTQYF.

The genes are TRBV7-9 and TRBJ1-6; TRBD1 is a possible D gene (5 bases). Trimming left V 7 bases short and J 7 bases short, with 14 bases between. The germline V gene encodes CDR1 SEHNR and CDR2 FQNEAQ (reference sequence). The length of the CDR3 is 14 residues. The CDR3 spells CASTTGGGNSPLHF. As DNA, the CDR3 is TGTGCCAGCACCACGGGGGGTGGCAATTCACCCCTCCACTTT.

This clonotype was seen many times. The rearrangement uses TRBV5-1 and TRBJ2-5; 8 nucleotides match TRBD1. The CDR3 consists of 15 residues. With V trimmed by 3 bases and J by 9 bases, 13 bases remained unmatched. From germline, CDR1 is SGHRS and CDR2 YFSETQ. The CDR3 DNA reads as TGCGCCAGCAGCTGGGCAGGACAGGGTAATGATGCCCAGTACTTC. Its translation is CASSWAGQGNDAQYF.

This clonotype was observed at least ten times. The rearrangement joins TRBV6-2 or TRBV6-3 to TRBJ2-7, with TRBD2 matching over 7 bases. Per germline, CDR1 MNHEY and CDR2 SVGEGT. This CDR3 is 14 amino acids long. V trimming: 6 bases; J trimming: 4 bases; junction bases outside the gene matches: 9. The CDR3 sequence: CASRSLGGMYEQYV. The CDR3 bases are TGTGCCAGCAGATCACTCGGGGGGATGTACGAGCAGTACGTC.

This clonotype was seen many times. The chain recombines TRBV24-1 with TRBJ2-1, with unresolved D. This CDR3 region has 13 residues. Germline V gene lookup returns CDR1 KGHDR and CDR2 SFDVKD. With 4 bases removed from V and 9 bases from J, the gap between germline ends came to 12 bases. This CDR3 reads CATSESYGSEQFF. The CDR3, as DNA: TGTGCCACCAGTGAATCTTACGGTAGTGAGCAGTTCTTC.

This clonotype was observed a handful of times. The chain carries TRBV10-3 and TRBJ1-1; 7 bases fit TRBD1. Germline V lookup: CDR1 ENHRY, CDR2 SYGVKD. Unmatched junction bases numbered 6, after V lost 0 bases and J lost 8 bases. CDR3 length: 14 residues. CDR3 amino acids: CAISESEGQREAFF. The CDR3 DNA follows: TGTGCCATCAGTGAGTCGGAGGGACAGAGAGAAGCTTTCTTT.

This clonotype was observed a handful of times. The genes are TRBV7-9 and TRBJ1-4; 8 bases match TRBD1. The CDR3 contains 15 residues. The germline gives CDR1 SEHNR, CDR2 FQNEAQ (reference sequence). The V and J ends lost 5 bases and 4 bases, in that order; junction bases with no gene match: 6. CDR3 region: CASSPGQGGNEKLFF. The CDR3 bases are TGTGCCAGCAGCCCAGGACAGGGTGGTAATGAAAAACTGTTTTTT.

The J gene is TRBJ2-1, the V gene TRBV5-1; D call uncertain. The germline gives CDR1 SGHRS, CDR2 YFSETQ. V was shortened by 4 bases and J by 6 bases, with 17 bases between the two germline ends. The CDR3 has 15 amino acids. The CDR3 loop reads CASSVVGTNPNEQFF. In DNA, the CDR3 is TGCGCCAGCAGCGTAGTCGGAACGAATCCCAATGAGCAGTTCTTC.